Included here is one TCR beta chain sequence, with context. The data originate from a study of blood T cell repertoires in COVID-19. In the study overall: Acute and convalescent COVID-19 specimens originated in the United States, Italy and Spain. Sources were T cells, B-cell-depleted T cells, or PBMCs; the material itself was cDNA or gDNA.

Between the trimmed V and J ends, which lost 7 bases and 3 bases, there was a span of 21 bases. Germline lookup yields CDR1 LNHDA and CDR2 SQIVND (reference sequence). This CDR3 is built from 16 residues. The authors' processing: Amplifying reference gene primers gave estimates of nucleated cell counts. The data were produced by immunoSEQ multiplex PCR, yet TCRdb's version contains in-frame clones alone and is incomplete. V, J and clone size derive from that table, while D and trimming were established from the DNA sequence. Of about 51,000 clones listed, approximately 90% were seen once; the top ten hold 3.1%.

This TCR was recovered from a middle-aged man with acute or convalescent COVID-19. This rearrangement joins TRBV19 to TRBJ1-2, with a tentative D call TRBD1 (6 bases). Material for sequencing was peripheral blood. The CDR3 is CASTPPAGESHYGYTF. The CDR3 DNA reads as TGTGCCAGTACCCCCCCCGCAGGGGAAAGTCACTATGGCTACACCTTC.